This T cell receptor (beta chain) was identified in a study of blood T cell repertoires in COVID-19. About the research overall: Sources were T cells, B-cell-depleted T cells, or PBMCs; the material itself was cDNA or gDNA.

Recruits, aged roughly 18 to 100 years, lived in around 24 US areas. Cohorts were determined from participant-reported clinical history. Sequencing was performed with immunoSEQ multiplex PCR; in TCRdb, only in-frame clones are kept and a portion is missing. This table has 150,000 or so clones, around 90% appearing once. This CDR3 has 9 amino acids. The germline V gene encodes CDR1 LNHDA and CDR2 SQIVND (reference sequence). V was trimmed by 8 bases and J by 7 bases, leaving 5 bases between them. Sample: PBMCs or T cells enriched from blood (not recorded which). The TCR sequence derives from a woman in her thirties or forties who had been exposed to COVID-19. V gene TRBV19 combines with J gene TRBJ1-1; D unclear. The CDR3 coding sequence is TGTGCCAGTTCAGATGAAGCTTTCTTT. It yields the protein CASSDEAFF.